The clone carrying this T cell receptor beta chain showed up just a few times. Documented time point: patch test 2, 6 weeks after DPC sensitization. Regarding treatment: therapeutic diphenylcyclopropenone sensitization with weekly scalp DPC. These data come from a study of human T cells and chemical hapten exposure. CDR3 length: 14 residues. V lost 6 bases and J lost 7; bases outside the gene matches: 10. Germline values: CDR1 LNHDA, CDR2 SQIVND (reference sequence). TCRdb re-derived calls from the RACE reads in MiXCR, one entry per CDR3 protein. Of some 45,000 distinct CDR3 sequences in the sample, more than 8.5% are singletons; the top ten hold approximately 15%.

The clonotype comes from a woman between 35 and 50 years old with alopecia areata. Some clones in this sample may be carry-over from other donors' samples. Material: whole blood, obtained in connection with sensitization to the hapten diphenylcyclopropenone (DPC). The genes are TRBV19 and TRBJ2-5, with 8 bases that match TRBD1. DNA for the CDR3: TGTGCCAGTAGAGACCGACAGGGGACGGCGACCCAGTACTTC. Translated: CASRDRQGTATQYF. The variable domain in full, with the rest retrieved from reference TRBV19 and TRBJ2-5, is DGGITQSPKYLFRKEGQNVTLSCEQNLNHDAMYWYRQDPGQGLRLIYYSQIVNDFQKGDIAEGYSVSREKKESFPLTVTSAQKNPTAFYLCASRDRQGTATQYFGPGTRLLVL.